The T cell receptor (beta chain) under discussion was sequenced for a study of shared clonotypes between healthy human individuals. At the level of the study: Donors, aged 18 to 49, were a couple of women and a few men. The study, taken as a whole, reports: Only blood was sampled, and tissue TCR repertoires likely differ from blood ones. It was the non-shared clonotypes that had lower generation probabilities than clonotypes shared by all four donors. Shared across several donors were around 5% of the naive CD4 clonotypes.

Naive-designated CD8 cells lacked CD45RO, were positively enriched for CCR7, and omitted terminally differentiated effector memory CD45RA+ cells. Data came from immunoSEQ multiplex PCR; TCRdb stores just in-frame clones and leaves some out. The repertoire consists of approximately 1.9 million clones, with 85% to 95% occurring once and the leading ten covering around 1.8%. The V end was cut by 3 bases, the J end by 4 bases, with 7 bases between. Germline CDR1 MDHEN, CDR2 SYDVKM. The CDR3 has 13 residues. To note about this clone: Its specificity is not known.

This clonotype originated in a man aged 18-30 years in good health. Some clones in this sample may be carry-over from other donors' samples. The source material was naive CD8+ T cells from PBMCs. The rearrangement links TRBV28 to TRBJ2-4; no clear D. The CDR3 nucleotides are TGTGCCAGCAGTTTTGACACGAAAAACATTCAGTACTTC. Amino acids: CASSFDTKNIQYF.